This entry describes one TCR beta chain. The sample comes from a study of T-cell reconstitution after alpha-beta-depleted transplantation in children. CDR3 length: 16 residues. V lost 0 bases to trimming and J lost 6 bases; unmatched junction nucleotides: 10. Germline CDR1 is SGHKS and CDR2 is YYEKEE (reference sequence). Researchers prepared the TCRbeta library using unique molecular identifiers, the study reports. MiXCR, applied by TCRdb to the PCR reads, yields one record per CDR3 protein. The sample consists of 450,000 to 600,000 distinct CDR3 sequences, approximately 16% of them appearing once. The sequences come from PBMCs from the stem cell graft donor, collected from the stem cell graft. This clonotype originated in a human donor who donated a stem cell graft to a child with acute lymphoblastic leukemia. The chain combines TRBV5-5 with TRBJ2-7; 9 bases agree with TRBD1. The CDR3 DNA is TGTGCCAGCAGCTTGGATCCGGGACAGGGAGCATCCGAGCAGTACTTC. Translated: CASSLDPGQGASEQYF.